These 14 T cell receptor beta chains were all obtained from the same sample, sequenced in a study of graft-versus-host responses after intestinal transplantation. Their antigens are not known. TCRdb keeps only in-frame clones here, not all; method: immunoSEQ multiplex PCR. The table records roughly 130,000 clones, 80% to 95% of them present only once. This specimen was unstimulated CD4+ T cells sorted from spleen or lymph node cells, taken before intestinal transplant. These TCRs come from a human donor who received an intestinal transplant.

The table lists this clone with a few counts. For the CDR3, the DNA is TGTGCCAGCAGACCAGGGACAGCTGAGCAGTTCTTC. Protein sequence: CASRPGTAEQFF. The chain uses TRBV5-6 and TRBJ2-1, with 7 bases fitting TRBD1. This CDR3 region has 12 residues. V lost 5 bases and J lost 9; bases outside the gene matches: 5. The germline CDR1 and CDR2 sequences are SGHDT and YYEEEE.

This clone was seen a single time. V usage is TRBV5-5 and J usage is TRBJ1-5, with 8 bases matching TRBD1. Germline CDR1 and CDR2: SGHKS and YYEKEE (reference sequence). V lost 1 base, J lost 0 bases, and 6 bases stayed unmatched. This CDR3 is built from 17 residues. CDR3 sequence reads: CASSLWTGWDSNQPQHF. CDR3 in DNA: TGTGCCAGCAGCTTGTGGACAGGGTGGGATAGCAATCAGCCCCAGCATTTT.

The gene calls are TRBV5-4 and TRBJ1-3; the D is unclear. The CDR3 covers 14 residues. V lost 4 bases to trimming and J lost 0 bases, with 8 bases between them. The germline CDR1 and CDR2 sequences are SGHNT and YYREEE (reference sequence). The CDR3 loop is CASSSRSSGNTIYF. CDR3 nucleotides: TGTGCCAGCAGCAGCCGGAGCTCTGGAAACACCATATATTTT.

The chain recombines TRBV28 with TRBJ1-1, with D unresolved. This CDR3 is 11 amino acids long. V lost 2 bases to trimming and J lost 11 bases, with 9 bases between them. Germline CDR1 MDHEN, CDR2 SYDVKM. The CDR3 DNA reads as TGTGCCAGCAGTTTAGAGGGCTGGGCTTTCTTT. Translation: CASSLEGWAFF.

The rearrangement uses TRBV2 and TRBJ2-3, with 10 bases identical to TRBD1. The germline CDR1 and CDR2 sequences are SNHLY and FYNNEI. V shed 7 bases, J shed 5 bases, and the junction held 6 bases outside the gene matches. This CDR3 contains 14 residues. CDR3: CASTGDRGRDTQYF. The CDR3 DNA follows: TGTGCCAGCACTGGGGACAGGGGACGAGATACGCAGTATTTT.

Written as DNA, the CDR3 is TGTGCCAGCAGTGACAGGGGGCTAAGCACAGATACGCAGTATTTT. This translates into CASSDRGLSTDTQYF. V and J are TRBV6-1 and TRBJ2-3; 8 nucleotides agree with TRBD1. The germline CDR1 and CDR2 sequences are MNHNS and SASEGT. The CDR3 has 15 amino acids. V lost 3 bases and J lost 0; bases outside the gene matches: 2.

This clone was counted once. The chain uses TRBV2 and TRBJ2-3; TRBD1 might be the D (5 bases). The CDR3 is 13 amino acids. The ends were cut back, 4 bases at V and 6 bases at J, with 11 bases in the middle. Germline CDR1 and CDR2: SNHLY and FYNNEI. In DNA form, the CDR3 reads TGTGCCAGCAGTGCAAGGGGCTGGGATACGCAGTATTTT. Protein sequence: CASSARGWDTQYF.

This clone came up once. The rearrangement joins TRBV6-1 to TRBJ2-1; unclear D gene. This CDR3 is 10 amino acids long. V dropped 10 bases and J dropped 10 bases, with 11 bases sitting between them. The germline V gene encodes CDR1 MNHNS and CDR2 SASEGT. CDR3 region: CATLLIEQFF. The CDR3 bases are TGTGCCACCCTCTTGATCGAGCAGTTCTTC.

The chain links TRBV5-1 to TRBJ2-5; possible D gene TRBD1, 6 bases. The V and J ends lost 4 bases and 2 bases respectively, with 18 bases between them. From germline, CDR1 is SGHRS and CDR2 YFSETQ. The CDR3 spans 16 residues. The CDR3: CASSRDRLGDQETQYF. In nucleotides, the CDR3 is TGCGCCAGCAGCCGCGACAGGTTAGGGGATCAAGAGACCCAGTACTTC.

This chain's CDR3 is CASSLIQGSRSYEQYF. As DNA, the CDR3 is TGCGCCAGCAGCTTGATACAGGGGTCACGCTCCTACGAGCAGTACTTC. V is TRBV5-1 and J is TRBJ2-7, with 7 bases lining up with TRBD1. CDR3 length: 16 residues. CDR1 is SGHRS, CDR2 YFSETQ, per germline. V lost 1 base and J lost 0; bases outside the gene matches: 7.

This rearrangement joins TRBV27 to TRBJ1-4; D is ambiguous. V was clipped by 10 bases and J by 4 bases, with 7 bases between them. Germline loops: CDR1 MNHEY, CDR2 SMNVEV (reference sequence). CDR3 length: 11 amino acids. The CDR3 here is CATGLNEKLFF. The DNA of the CDR3 is TGTGCCACCGGGCTTAATGAAAAACTGTTTTTT.

The CDR3, as DNA: TGTGCCTGGAGTGACGGAGGGAGGGCCTCCTACGAGCAGTACTTC. Translation gives CAWSDGGRASYEQYF. The chain combines TRBV30 with TRBJ2-7, with TRBD2 matching 7 bases. Trimming cost V 1 base and J 0 bases; bases outside gene matches: 6. The CDR3 extends over 15 amino acids. Germline V gives CDR1 GTSNPN, CDR2 SVGIG (reference sequence). Drawing the rest from reference TRBV30 and TRBJ2-7, the complete variable domain is SQTIHQWPATLVQPVGSPLSLECTVEGTSNPNLYWYRQAAGRGLQLLFYSVGIGQISSEVPQNLSASRPQDRQFILSSKKLLLSDSGFYLCAWSDGGRASYEQYFGPGTRLTVT.

CDR3 nucleotides: TGTGCCAGCAGCTTAGGTACCCTAGCTTTAACCTACAATGAGCAGTTCTTC. It codes for CASSLGTLALTYNEQFF. J is TRBJ2-1 and V is TRBV7-9; TRBD2 might be the D (5 bases). The CDR3 has 17 amino acids. Trimming removed 1 base from V and 2 bases from J, with 15 bases in between. Germline V gene sequence: CDR1 SEHNR, CDR2 FQNEAQ (reference sequence).

This chain uses TRBV5-8 with TRBJ1-5; tentative D call: TRBD1 (6 bases). The CDR3 has 14 residues. V gave up 3 bases and J gave up 3 bases, with 10 bases separating them. Germline lookup yields CDR1 SGHTS and CDR2 YDEGEE. CDR3 sequence (DNA): TGTGCCAGCAGCTCTGGGGGCACCAATCAGCCCCAGCATTTT. Translating gives CASSSGGTNQPQHF.